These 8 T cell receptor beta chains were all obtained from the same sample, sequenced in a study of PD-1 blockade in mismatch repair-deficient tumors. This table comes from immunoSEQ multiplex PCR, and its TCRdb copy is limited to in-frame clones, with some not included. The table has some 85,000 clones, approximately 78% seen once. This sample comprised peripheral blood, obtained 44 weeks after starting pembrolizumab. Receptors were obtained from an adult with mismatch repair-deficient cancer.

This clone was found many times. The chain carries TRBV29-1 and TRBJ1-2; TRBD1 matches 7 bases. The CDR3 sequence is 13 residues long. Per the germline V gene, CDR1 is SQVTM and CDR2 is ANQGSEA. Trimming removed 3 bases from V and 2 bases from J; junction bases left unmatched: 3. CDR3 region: CSVETGSNYGYTF. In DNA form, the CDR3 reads TGCAGCGTTGAGACAGGGTCCAACTATGGCTACACCTTC. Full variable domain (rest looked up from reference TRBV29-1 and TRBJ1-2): SAVISQKPSRDICQRGTSLTIQCQVDSQVTMMFWYRQQPGQSLTLIATANQGSEATYESGFVIDKFPISRPNLTFSTLTVSNMSPEDSSIYLCSVETGSNYGYTFGSGTRLTVV.

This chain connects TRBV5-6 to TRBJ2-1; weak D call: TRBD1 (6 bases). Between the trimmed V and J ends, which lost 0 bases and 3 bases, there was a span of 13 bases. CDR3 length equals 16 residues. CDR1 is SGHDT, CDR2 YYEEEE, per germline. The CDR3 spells CASSLAVKGVYNEQFF. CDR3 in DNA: TGTGCCAGCAGCTTGGCCGTGAAGGGGGTCTACAATGAGCAGTTCTTC.

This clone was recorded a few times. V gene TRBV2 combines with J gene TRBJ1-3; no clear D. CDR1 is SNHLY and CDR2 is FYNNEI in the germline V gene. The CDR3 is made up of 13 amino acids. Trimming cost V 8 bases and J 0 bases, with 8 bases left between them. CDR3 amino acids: CASWNGSGNTIYF. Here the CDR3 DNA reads TGTGCCAGCTGGAACGGCTCTGGAAACACCATATATTTT. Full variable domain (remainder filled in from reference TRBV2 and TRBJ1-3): EPEVTQTPSHQVTQMGQEVILRCVPISNHLYFYWYRQILGQKVEFLVSFYNNEISEKSEIFDDQFSVERPDGSNFTLKIRSTKLEDSAMYFCASWNGSGNTIYFGEGSWLTVV.

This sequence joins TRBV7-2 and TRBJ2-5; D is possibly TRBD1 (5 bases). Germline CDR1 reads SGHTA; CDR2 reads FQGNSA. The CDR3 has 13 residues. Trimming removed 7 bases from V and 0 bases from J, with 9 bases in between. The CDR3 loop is CASNTGNQETQYF. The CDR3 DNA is TGTGCCAGCAACACAGGAAACCAAGAGACCCAGTACTTC.

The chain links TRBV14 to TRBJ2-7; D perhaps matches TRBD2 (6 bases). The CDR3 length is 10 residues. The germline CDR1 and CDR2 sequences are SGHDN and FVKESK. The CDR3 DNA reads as TGTGCCAGCTCCCGGGACTGCGGTGCGGTC. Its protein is CASSRDCGAV.

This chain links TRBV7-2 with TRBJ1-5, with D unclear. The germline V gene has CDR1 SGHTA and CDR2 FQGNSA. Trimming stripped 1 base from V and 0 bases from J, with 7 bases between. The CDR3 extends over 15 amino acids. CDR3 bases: TGTGCCAGCAGCTTAGAGGGCCATAGCAATCAGCCCCAGCATTTT. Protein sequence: CASSLEGHSNQPQHF.

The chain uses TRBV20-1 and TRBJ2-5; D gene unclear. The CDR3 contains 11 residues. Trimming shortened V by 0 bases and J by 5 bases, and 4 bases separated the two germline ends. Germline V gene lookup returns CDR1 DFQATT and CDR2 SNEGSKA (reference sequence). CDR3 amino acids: CSAREPETQYF. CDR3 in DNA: TGCAGTGCTAGAGAACCTGAGACCCAGTACTTC.

CDR3 bases: TGTGCCAGCAGCTTGGCCGGGACAGGGAATCAGCCCCAGCATTTT. This sequence encodes CASSLAGTGNQPQHF. The chain combines TRBV5-6 with TRBJ1-5; 9 bases are a match to TRBD1. Germline lookup yields CDR1 SGHDT and CDR2 YYEEEE. The V gene end was trimmed by 0 bases and the J gene end by 4 bases; junction bases not matched to a gene: 2. The CDR3 totals 15 residues.